The 20 T cell receptor beta chains reported below all come from one sample, sequenced in a study of T cells in Graves' hyperthyroidism and ophthalmopathy. RNA transcripts served as the template for amplifying TCR beta CDR3 regions. HTBI primers were used for first-round RT-PCR of the TCR CDR3. TCRdb re-analysed the multiplex PCR reads in MiXCR, keeping a single row per CDR3 protein. Seen here are about 350,000 distinct CDR3 sequences, approximately 14% observed once, and the top ten hold 34%. The specimen sequenced was blood. The source is a woman in her 40s with Graves' ophthalmopathy.

This clonotype was seen at least ten times. The chain is built from TRBV20-1 and TRBJ2-5; maybe TRBD2 (6 bases). This CDR3 contains 13 residues. Germline CDR1 DFQATT, CDR2 SNEGSKA (reference sequence). Trimming left V 6 bases short and J 5 bases short, with 16 bases between. The CDR3 sequence is CSAGEVPGETQYF. The CDR3 DNA follows: TGCAGTGCGGGGGAGGTTCCCGGGGAGACCCAGTACTTC.

The chain combines TRBV11-2 with TRBJ2-4; D may match TRBD1 or TRBD2 (5 bases each). V shed 1 base and J shed 7 bases, with 8 bases lying between them. The CDR3 is 13 residues long. The germline CDR1 and CDR2 sequences are SGHAT and FQNNGV. This CDR3 is CASSLAGTNIQYF. CDR3 sequence (DNA): TGTGCCAGCAGCTTAGCCGGGACCAACATTCAGTACTTC.

This clonotype was observed many times. The rearrangement uses TRBV12-3 or TRBV12-4 and TRBJ2-7; TRBD1 might be the D (5 bases). Between the trimmed V and J ends, which lost 8 bases and 5 bases, there was a span of 25 bases. The CDR3 is 16 residues long. The CDR3, as DNA: TGTGCCAGCCTCCTTAAAGGGTTATCTCCGACAGACGAGCAGTACTTC. This codes for CASLLKGLSPTDEQYF.

The chain carries TRBV2 and TRBJ2-4; D is undetermined. Germline V gene lookup returns CDR1 SNHLY and CDR2 FYNNEI. This CDR3 comprises 12 residues. Trimming shortened V by 3 bases and J by 3 bases, and 3 bases separated the two germline ends. CDR3 in amino acids: CASSDSKNIQYF. In DNA form, the CDR3 reads TGTGCCAGCAGTGACAGCAAAAACATTCAGTACTTC. Based on the CDR3 plus reference TRBV2 and TRBJ2-4, the full variable domain is EPEVTQTPSHQVTQMGQEVILRCVPISNHLYFYWYRQILGQKVEFLVSFYNNEISEKSEIFDDQFSVERPDGSNFTLKIRSTKLEDSAMYFCASSDSKNIQYFGAGTRLSVL.

There are many counts of this clonotype. The V gene is TRBV2, the J gene TRBJ2-7, with TRBD1 matching over 7 bases. Unmatched junction bases numbered 9, after V lost 7 bases and J lost 0 bases. The CDR3 sequence is 15 residues long. Germline V gives CDR1 SNHLY, CDR2 FYNNEI. The CDR3 here is CASTEDRSSSYEQYF. As DNA, the CDR3 is TGTGCCAGCACTGAGGACAGGTCGAGCTCCTACGAGCAGTACTTC.

This clonotype was counted many times. V gene TRBV12-3 or TRBV12-4 combines with J gene TRBJ2-7; possible D gene TRBD1, 6 bases. V shed 5 bases and J shed 4 bases, with 15 bases lying between them. This CDR3 has 14 amino acids. CDR3 nucleotides: TGTGCCAGCAGTCTCGGACAGAGTTCGTACGAGCAGTACTTC. This encodes CASSLGQSSYEQYF.

This clonotype was picked up many times. The chain joins TRBV12-3 or TRBV12-4 to TRBJ2-7; D is unclear. V lost 0 bases, J lost 2 bases, and 5 bases lay in between. This CDR3 comprises 13 residues. The CDR3 bases are TGTGCCAGCAGTTTAGCTCGGGCCTACGAGCAGTACTTC. Protein product: CASSLARAYEQYF.

To note about this clonotype: The junction departs from the called germline gene at one end, perhaps through a read error. The V call is TRBV10-3, the J call TRBJ1-5; the D gene is possibly TRBD1 (6 bases). Germline V gene lookup returns CDR1 ENHRY and CDR2 SYGVKD. This CDR3 has 15 amino acids. CDR3 region: CAISLQGLGGQPLHF. The CDR3 DNA sequence: TGTGCCATCAGCCTGCAGGGTCTCGGGGGGCAGCCCCTGCATTTT.

This clonotype was detected many times. The chain recombines TRBV29-1 with TRBJ1-1, with 7 bases matching TRBD1. Germline V gives CDR1 SQVTM, CDR2 ANQGSEA. The trim removed 6 bases at V and 0 bases at J, leaving 13 bases unmatched. This CDR3 is built from 16 residues. As DNA, the CDR3 is TGCAGCGTAGGGACCGGGACAGCCTTTCTGAACACTGAAGCTTTCTTT. It specifies CSVGTGTAFLNTEAFF.

This clonotype was observed many times. The chain uses TRBV7-2 and TRBJ2-1; 10 bases map to TRBD2. Germline assignment: CDR1 SGHTA and CDR2 FQGNSA. V dropped 4 bases and J dropped 7; count of bases not matched to a gene: 7. The CDR3 contains 15 residues. CDR3 bases: TGTGCCAGCAGCTCTCAGCGGGGGGGGTTGAATGAGCAGTTCTTC. This codes for CASSSQRGGLNEQFF.

This clonotype appeared many times. V gene TRBV12-3 or TRBV12-4 combines with J gene TRBJ2-7; no clear D gene. V lost 8 bases and J lost 7, with 18 bases in between. The CDR3 is made up of 13 amino acids. The CDR3 sequence is CASGLRRTIEQYF. CDR3 sequence (DNA): TGTGCCAGCGGCCTAAGGAGAACGATAGAGCAGTACTTC.

This clonotype turned up a few times. The junction departs from the called germline gene at one end, perhaps through a read error. The CDR3 region has the DNA TGTGCCAGCAGTTTATGGAGCCTCGGTGGCGGGGGGCTGTTTTTT. Translating it yields CASSLWSLGGGGLFF. The genes are TRBV28 and TRBJ2-2; 7 bases are a match to TRBD2. The CDR3 is 15 residues long. Germline values: CDR1 MDHEN, CDR2 SYDVKM.

This clonotype was counted at least ten times. The chain carries TRBV7-2 and TRBJ2-1; TRBD1 is a possible D gene (5 bases). Trimming stripped 5 bases from V and 4 bases from J, with 15 bases between. The germline V gene has CDR1 SGHTA and CDR2 FQGNSA. The CDR3 runs 15 residues. This CDR3 reads CASSDNQGTYNEQFF. CDR3 in DNA: TGTGCCAGCAGCGACAACCAGGGCACTTACAATGAGCAGTTCTTC. Looking up the rest from reference TRBV7-2 and TRBJ2-1 gives the full variable domain: GAGVSQSPSNKVTEKGKDVELRCDPISGHTALYWYRQSLGQGLEFLIYFQGNSAPDKSGLPSDRFSAERTGGSVSTLTIQRTQQEDSAVYLCASSDNQGTYNEQFFGPGTRLTVL.

This clonotype was seen ten or more times. The J gene is TRBJ1-5, the V gene TRBV6-2 or TRBV6-3; 8 bases agree with TRBD1. Looked up from germline, CDR1 is MNHEY and CDR2 is SVGEGT. V shed 6 bases, J shed 2 bases, and the junction held 6 bases outside the gene matches. The CDR3 contains 15 residues. The CDR3 spells CASRTGTGGNQPQHF. The CDR3 coding sequence is TGTGCCAGCAGGACCGGGACAGGAGGCAATCAGCCCCAGCATTTT.

In its sample, this clonotype was seen many times. The V gene is TRBV2, the J gene TRBJ2-3; D remains unclear. CDR3 length: 12 residues. Germline assignment: CDR1 SNHLY and CDR2 FYNNEI. V lost 5 bases and J lost 7, with 10 bases in between. CDR3 DNA: TGTGCCAGCAGTCCCCAAACCAATACGCAGTATTTT. It yields the protein CASSPQTNTQYF. The complete variable domain, with remaining parts taken from reference TRBV2 and TRBJ2-3, reads EPEVTQTPSHQVTQMGQEVILRCVPISNHLYFYWYRQILGQKVEFLVSFYNNEISEKSEIFDDQFSVERPDGSNFTLKIRSTKLEDSAMYFCASSPQTNTQYFGPGTRLTVL.

This clonotype was observed many times. The V and J genes are TRBV29-1 and TRBJ1-2; D call uncertain. In germline, CDR1 is SQVTM, CDR2 ANQGSEA. Trimming cost V 0 bases and J 7 bases, with 9 bases left between them. CDR3 size: 12 residues. The CDR3 here is CSVEERVGGYTF. The DNA of the CDR3 is TGCAGCGTTGAAGAGAGGGTTGGTGGCTACACCTTC.

This clonotype was detected only a few times. The chain employs TRBV5-1 and TRBJ2-7, with 7 positions matching TRBD1. CDR3 size: 17 residues. Germline CDR1 is SGHRS and CDR2 is YFSETQ. V lost 2 bases and J lost 5; bases outside the gene matches: 16. The CDR3 nucleotides read TGCGCCAGCAGCTTTCGACAGGGCAGGGAACGCGCAGACGAGCAGTACTTC. Its translation: CASSFRQGRERADEQYF.

The genes are TRBV4-1 and TRBJ1-1; 7 nucleotides align to TRBD1. CDR3 length: 17 residues. With 1 base clipped from V and 1 base from J, the junction kept 9 bases outside the gene matches. Germline CDR1 MGHRA, CDR2 YSYEKL. The chain's CDR3 is CASSQGGQFEWNTEAFF. The DNA of the CDR3 is TGCGCCAGCAGCCAAGGGGGACAGTTTGAATGGAACACTGAAGCTTTCTTT.

The table lists this clonotype with many counts. The CDR3 loop reads CASNRQRNTEAFF. As DNA, the CDR3 is TGTGCCAGCAATAGGCAAAGGAACACTGAAGCTTTCTTT. The gene calls are TRBV2 and TRBJ1-1, with D hard to call. V was trimmed by 7 bases and J by 1 base, leaving 10 bases between them. Germline V gives CDR1 SNHLY, CDR2 FYNNEI. The CDR3 has 13 amino acids.

The sample holds many counts of this clonotype. The chain employs TRBV24-1 and TRBJ2-1; D is ambiguous. Trimming took 9 bases from V and 10 from J, leaving 15 bases between them. This CDR3 is 12 amino acids long. Looked up from germline, CDR1 is KGHDR and CDR2 is SFDVKD. The CDR3 reads CATASTSMEQFF. CDR3 nucleotide sequence: TGTGCCACCGCTAGTACCAGTATGGAGCAGTTCTTC.